The 25 T cell receptor beta chains given below trace back to one sample, sequenced in a study of beta chain features in type 1 diabetes. Findings and limits, study-wide: People with Type 1 diabetes carried modestly yet significantly shorter TCRB CDR3s in all four CD4+ subsets.

Reverse transcribing all isolated RNA meant expressed TCRB transcripts were sequenced. Assay: immunoSEQ multiplex PCR; the TCRdb copy retains only in-frame clones and omits some. The data show around 16,000 clones, roughly 70% seen once. Their antigen targets remain unknown. The sample taken for sequencing was stem cell memory CD4+ T cells from blood. The receptors stem from a young man with type 1 diabetes.

The chain couples TRBV15 to TRBJ1-2; 7 nucleotides line up with TRBD1. Trimming took 1 base from V and 7 from J; bases not matched to a gene: 15. CDR3 size: 17 residues. Germline V gives CDR1 LNHNV, CDR2 YYDKDF (reference sequence). DNA for the CDR3: TGTGCCACCAGCAGAGCCTTGACACGGGACAGCACTAGTGGCTACACCTTC. Translated: CATSRALTRDSTSGYTF.

This chain connects TRBV7-2 to TRBJ2-3; D is unclear. CDR3 length: 12 amino acids. The germline V gene encodes CDR1 SGHTA and CDR2 FQGNSA. Trimming removed 2 bases at V and 6 bases at J, with 6 bases between. CDR3 residues: CASSLWADTQYF. As DNA, the CDR3 is TGTGCCAGCAGCTTATGGGCGGATACGCAGTATTTT.

This chain joins TRBV5-1 and TRBJ2-5; 11 nucleotides align to TRBD2. Matching the DNA end better, TRBJ2-7 makes the J call doubtful. Germline values: CDR1 SGHRS, CDR2 YFSETQ. This CDR3 is 15 amino acids long. The CDR3 DNA sequence: TGCGCCAGCAGCGCGGGACTAGCGGAGGCCTACGAGCAGTACTTC. It specifies CASSAGLAEAYEQYF.

V is TRBV19 and J is TRBJ2-3; 8 bases are shared with TRBD2. Germline CDR1 reads LNHDA; CDR2 reads SQIVND (reference sequence). The CDR3 is 16 amino acids. The V and J ends lost 4 bases and 3 bases, in that order; junction bases with no gene match: 9. CDR3: CASSTTAGGLTDTQYF. As DNA, the CDR3 is TGTGCCAGTAGTACCACCGCGGGGGGACTTACAGATACGCAGTATTTT. Complete variable domain (other parts from reference TRBV19 and TRBJ2-3): DGGITQSPKYLFRKEGQNVTLSCEQNLNHDAMYWYRQDPGQGLRLIYYSQIVNDFQKGDIAEGYSVSREKKESFPLTVTSAQKNPTAFYLCASSTTAGGLTDTQYFGPGTRLTVL.

This chain joins TRBV7-9 and TRBJ2-3, with a possible D match to TRBD2 (5 bases). Looked up from germline, CDR1 is SEHNR and CDR2 is FQNEAQ (reference sequence). CDR3 length: 12 amino acids. Trimming removed 3 bases from V and 6 bases from J, with 7 bases in between. CDR3 DNA sequence: TGTGCCAGCAGCTTCGGGGAGGATACGCAGTATTTT. Amino acids: CASSFGEDTQYF.

This chain links TRBV5-1 with TRBJ2-2, with D unclear. Germline loops: CDR1 SGHRS, CDR2 YFSETQ. CDR3 size: 15 residues. Trimming left V 2 bases short and J 7 bases short, with 15 bases between. The CDR3 reads CASSLPGPFSGELFF. DNA of the CDR3: TGCGCCAGCAGCTTACCGGGTCCCTTTAGCGGGGAGCTGTTTTTT.

The chain couples TRBV5-6 to TRBJ1-2, with D hard to call. Germline V lookup: CDR1 SGHDT, CDR2 YYEEEE. V was cut by 4 bases and J by 0 bases, with 13 bases left in between. The CDR3 is made up of 15 amino acids. The CDR3 nucleotides read TGTGCCAGCAGCCTACGGAGGTTCGCTAACTATGGCTACACCTTC. Protein: CASSLRRFANYGYTF.

This chain connects TRBV5-5 to TRBJ2-1; 7 bases fit TRBD2. Germline CDR1 and CDR2: SGHKS and YYEKEE (reference sequence). The CDR3 extends over 15 amino acids. The V segment lost 5 bases and the J segment 2 bases; nucleotides outside the gene matches: 7. The CDR3 DNA reads TGTGCCAGCAGATTGAGCGGGGACCCCTACAATGAGCAGTTCTTC. Its protein product is CASRLSGDPYNEQFF.

The J gene is TRBJ2-1, the V gene TRBV2; 7 bases map to TRBD2. The V and J ends lost 6 bases and 10 bases, in that order; junction bases with no gene match: 12. Germline-derived CDR1 and CDR2 are SNHLY and FYNNEI. The CDR3 loop spans 14 amino acids. CDR3 amino acids: CASSFSGYTGEQFF. The CDR3 bases are TGTGCCAGCAGCTTTAGCGGGTACACGGGAGAGCAGTTCTTC.

The chain carries TRBV5-4 and TRBJ2-1, with 8 bases matching TRBD2. Trimming cost V 4 bases and J 0 bases; bases outside gene matches: 3. Germline V gene sequence: CDR1 SGHNT, CDR2 YYREEE (reference sequence). The CDR3 covers 15 residues. The CDR3 region has the DNA TGTGCCAGCAGCCCCAGCGGGAGCTCCTACAATGAGCAGTTCTTC. Translated, it gives CASSPSGSSYNEQFF.

This clone was detected once. The chain recombines TRBV2 with TRBJ2-7; D possibly corresponds to TRBD1 (5 bases). V lost 7 bases and J 0 bases, leaving 13 bases between the germline ends. The CDR3 has 14 amino acids. Germline V gives CDR1 SNHLY, CDR2 FYNNEI. The chain's CDR3 is CASKQDPSSYEQYF. The CDR3 bases are TGTGCCAGCAAACAGGACCCAAGCTCCTACGAGCAGTACTTC.

The chain links TRBV6-6 to TRBJ1-1; tentative D call: TRBD1 (6 bases). The CDR3 is 16 residues long. The germline V and J ends were trimmed by 0 bases and 0 bases, with 11 bases remaining between them. CDR1 MNHNY and CDR2 SVGAGI come from the germline V gene (reference sequence). The CDR3 region is CASSYSTGFMNTEAFF. DNA for the CDR3: TGTGCCAGCAGTTACTCGACAGGCTTCATGAACACTGAAGCTTTCTTT.

The J gene is TRBJ2-3, the V gene TRBV4-1; possibly TRBD2 for D (5 bases). The CDR3 contains 15 residues. Germline V gene lookup returns CDR1 MGHRA and CDR2 YSYEKL. Trimming removed 4 bases from V and 1 base from J, with 12 bases in between. DNA for the CDR3: TGCGCCAGCAGCCGAGCCTGGGGAGGCACAGATACGCAGTATTTT. Protein sequence: CASSRAWGGTDTQYF.

The chain is built from TRBV5-6 and TRBJ2-7; 10 positions agree with TRBD1. In germline, CDR1 is SGHDT, CDR2 YYEEEE. The CDR3 sequence is 15 residues long. J was trimmed by 5 bases and V by 2 bases; bases with no gene match: 7. CDR3 amino acids: CASSFVDRGMNEQYF. CDR3 coding DNA: TGTGCCAGCAGCTTTGTGGACAGGGGGATGAACGAGCAGTACTTC. Supplemented by reference TRBV5-6 and TRBJ2-7, the full variable domain reads DAGVTQSPTHLIKTRGQQVTLRCSPKSGHDTVSWYQQALGQGPQFIFQYYEEEERQRGNFPDRFSGHQFPNYSSELNVNALLLGDSALYLCASSFVDRGMNEQYFGPGTRLTVT.

This chain uses TRBV5-1 with TRBJ1-2, with TRBD1 identical over 8 bases. V shed 4 bases and J 8 bases; nucleotides not matched to a gene: 13. The CDR3 runs to 15 residues. Germline assignment: CDR1 SGHRS and CDR2 YFSETQ. This chain's CDR3 is CASSPDRGSASGYTF. CDR3 DNA sequence: TGCGCCAGCAGCCCAGACAGGGGTTCGGCATCGGGCTACACCTTC.

This rearrangement joins TRBV28 to TRBJ1-5; D remains unclear. Trimming removed 5 bases at V and 4 bases at J, with 12 bases between. Germline values: CDR1 MDHEN, CDR2 SYDVKM. This CDR3 contains 14 residues. The CDR3 DNA reads TGTGCCAGCAGTCCAACTACCACGAATCAGCCCCAGCATTTT. Its protein product is CASSPTTTNQPQHF.

The chain recombines TRBV4-1 with TRBJ2-7; 7 positions agree with TRBD1. Germline CDR1 MGHRA, CDR2 YSYEKL. The length of the CDR3 is 15 residues. Unmatched junction bases numbered 7, after V lost 1 base and J lost 4 bases. The CDR3 protein is CASSQAGTAWYEQYF. In DNA form, the CDR3 reads TGCGCCAGCAGCCAAGCCGGGACAGCTTGGTACGAGCAGTACTTC.

The chain couples TRBV10-3 to TRBJ1-5; D gene unclear. V was shortened by 2 bases and J by 5 bases, with 7 bases between the two germline ends. In germline, CDR1 is ENHRY, CDR2 SYGVKD. CDR3 length: 13 amino acids. Here the CDR3 reads CAISELADQPQHF. CDR3 nucleotides: TGTGCCATCAGTGAGCTGGCGGATCAGCCCCAGCATTTT.

The chain couples TRBV29-1 to TRBJ2-1; 10 bases agree with TRBD2. V gave up 3 bases and J gave up 9 bases; unmatched junction bases: 8. Looked up from germline, CDR1 is SQVTM and CDR2 is ANQGSEA. The CDR3 loop spans 14 amino acids. The DNA of the CDR3 is TGCAGCGTTGATGGTAGCGGGGGGTTCAGTGAGCAGTTCTTC. This sequence encodes CSVDGSGGFSEQFF.

This clone was detected a few times. V is TRBV18 and J is TRBJ1-6; D is possibly TRBD1 (6 bases). Trimming shortened V by 9 bases and J by 8 bases, and 20 bases separated the two germline ends. This CDR3 comprises 15 residues. CDR1 and CDR2 (germline): KGHSH, LQKENI. CDR3 in DNA: TGTGCCAGTTTTCGGGACACCCTTTATGATTCACCCCTCCACTTT. Its protein product is CASFRDTLYDSPLHF. Together with reference TRBV18 and TRBJ1-6, the CDR3 gives the full variable domain: NAGVMQNPRHLVRRRGQEARLRCSPMKGHSHVYWYRQLPEEGLKFMVYLQKENIIDESGMPKERFSAEFPKEGPSILRIQQVVRGDSAAYFCASFRDTLYDSPLHFGNGTRLTVT.

This rearrangement joins TRBV5-1 to TRBJ2-5, with TRBD1 identical over 7 bases. The CDR3 is 14 residues long. The ends lost 0 bases at V and 2 bases at J; junction bases unmatched: 1. Germline V gives CDR1 SGHRS, CDR2 YFSETQ. The CDR3 loop reads CASSLEGAQETQYF. The CDR3 nucleotides read TGCGCCAGCAGCTTGGAGGGGGCACAAGAGACCCAGTACTTC.

This clone showed up just once. The V call is TRBV11-2, the J call TRBJ2-2; D is possibly TRBD1 (6 bases). The germline V and J ends were trimmed by 9 bases and 5 bases, with 16 bases remaining between them. The CDR3 sequence is 14 residues long. Germline CDR1 reads SGHAT; CDR2 reads FQNNGV. The CDR3 protein is CASETGQATGELFF. CDR3 sequence (DNA): TGTGCCAGTGAAACGGGACAAGCGACCGGGGAGCTGTTTTTT.

The gene calls are TRBV2 and TRBJ1-2; D is possibly TRBD1 (6 bases). The germline V gene encodes CDR1 SNHLY and CDR2 FYNNEI. The V and J ends lost 5 bases and 8 bases respectively, with 12 bases between them. This CDR3 has 12 residues. The CDR3 is CASSIQGDGYTF. In nucleotides, the CDR3 is TGTGCCAGCAGTATACAGGGAGACGGCTACACCTTC. The entire variable domain, with the rest obtained from reference TRBV2 and TRBJ1-2, is as follows: EPEVTQTPSHQVTQMGQEVILRCVPISNHLYFYWYRQILGQKVEFLVSFYNNEISEKSEIFDDQFSVERPDGSNFTLKIRSTKLEDSAMYFCASSIQGDGYTFGSGTRLTVV.

The chain links TRBV27 to TRBJ2-7; D gene ambiguous. Germline V CDR1 and CDR2: MNHEY, SMNVEV (reference sequence). The V end was cut by 3 bases, the J end by 3 bases, with 12 bases between. CDR3 length equals 14 residues. This CDR3 reads CASSFRQDFYEQYF. The CDR3 bases are TGTGCCAGCAGTTTCAGGCAGGATTTCTACGAGCAGTACTTC.

J is TRBJ2-7 and V is TRBV6-6, with D perhaps TRBD2 (5 bases). Looked up from germline, CDR1 is MNHNY and CDR2 is SVGAGI (reference sequence). Trimming took off 10 bases at V and 0 bases at J, with 16 bases between the two ends. The CDR3 spans 14 residues. The CDR3, as DNA: TGTGCCACCACTTCTCCCGGGGACTCCTACGAGCAGTACTTC. The encoded protein is CATTSPGDSYEQYF.